This T cell receptor (beta chain) is from a study of T cell responses to AZD1222 COVID-19 vaccine. Across the whole study: Some second doses came at about 4 weeks and others at about 12 weeks; these were pooled. Notes on the study in general: Repertoire samples came only from after the peak T cell response. Seropositive status at baseline applied to only a handful of AZD1222 recipients. Females made up more of the donors, who were largely white British, and clonal diversity may have come out too low.

Trimming cost V 6 bases and J 6 bases; bases outside gene matches: 6. Germline-derived CDR1 and CDR2 are MNHEY and SVGAGI. There are 14 residues in the CDR3. Profiling relied on immunoSEQ multiplex PCR, and the TCRdb table lists in-frame clones only, not all of them. The table has 84,000 or so clones, more than 90% seen once. Concerning this clone itself: Its antigen is unidentified.

V is TRBV6-5 and J is TRBJ1-5, with TRBD1 matching 9 bases. The receptor comes from an adult in good health. The material sequenced was peripheral blood, taken on day 0 of AZD1222 vaccination. This CDR3 is CASRSGTGFQPQHF. The CDR3 DNA follows: TGTGCCAGCAGGAGCGGGACAGGGTTTCAGCCCCAGCATTTT.